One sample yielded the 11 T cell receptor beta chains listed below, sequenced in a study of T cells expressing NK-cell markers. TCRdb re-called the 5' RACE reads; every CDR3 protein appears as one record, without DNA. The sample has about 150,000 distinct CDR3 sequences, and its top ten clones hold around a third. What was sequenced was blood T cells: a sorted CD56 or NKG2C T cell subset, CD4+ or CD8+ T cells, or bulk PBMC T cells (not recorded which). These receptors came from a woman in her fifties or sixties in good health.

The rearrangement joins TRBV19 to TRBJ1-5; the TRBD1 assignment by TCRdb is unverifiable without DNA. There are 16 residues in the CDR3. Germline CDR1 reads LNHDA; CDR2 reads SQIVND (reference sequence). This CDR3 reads CASSTGTVFSNQPQHF.

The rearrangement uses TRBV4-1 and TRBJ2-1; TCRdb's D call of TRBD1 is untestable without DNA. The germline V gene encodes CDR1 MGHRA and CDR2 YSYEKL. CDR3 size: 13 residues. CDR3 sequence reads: CAFGDPDGNEQFF.

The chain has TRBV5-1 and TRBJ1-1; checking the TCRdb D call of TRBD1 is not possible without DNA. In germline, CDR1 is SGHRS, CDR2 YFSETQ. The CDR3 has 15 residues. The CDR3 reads CASSPAGNPGTEAFF.

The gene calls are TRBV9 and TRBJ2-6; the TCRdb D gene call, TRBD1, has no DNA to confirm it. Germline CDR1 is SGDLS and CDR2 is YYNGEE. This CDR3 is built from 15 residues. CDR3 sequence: CASSDRANGANVLTF.

The CDR3 spells CSVEEGWSYGYTF. This chain joins TRBV29-1 and TRBJ1-2. From germline, CDR1 is SQVTM and CDR2 ANQGSEA. The CDR3 has 13 residues.

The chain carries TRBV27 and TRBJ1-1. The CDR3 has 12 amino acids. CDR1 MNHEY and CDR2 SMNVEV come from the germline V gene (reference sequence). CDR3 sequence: CASWLRHTEAFF.

The CDR3 loop is CSARGQEFYEQYF. The rearrangement links TRBV20-1 to TRBJ2-7; as DNA is missing, the TRBD1 call by TCRdb cannot be tested. CDR1 is DFQATT and CDR2 is SNEGSKA in the germline V gene (reference sequence). The CDR3 has 13 residues.

The CDR3 sequence: CASSLTAGGSTPSLPTYEQYF. V usage is TRBV27 and J usage is TRBJ2-7; TCRdb's D call of TRBD1 is untestable without DNA. CDR3 length equals 21 residues. Germline CDR1 is MNHEY and CDR2 is SMNVEV (reference sequence).

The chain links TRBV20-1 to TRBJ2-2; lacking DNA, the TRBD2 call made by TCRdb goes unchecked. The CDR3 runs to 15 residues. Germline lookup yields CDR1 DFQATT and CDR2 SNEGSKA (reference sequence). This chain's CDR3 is CSLRGPAGGTGELFF.

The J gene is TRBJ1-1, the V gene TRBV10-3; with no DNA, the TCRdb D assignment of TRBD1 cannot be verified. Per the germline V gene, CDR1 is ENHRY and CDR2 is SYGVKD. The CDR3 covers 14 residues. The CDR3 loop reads CAISEGASDTEAFF.

CDR3 sequence reads: CASSQESDYPYEQYF. This sequence joins TRBV3-1 and TRBJ2-7; without DNA, the TCRdb call of TRBD2 cannot be checked. There are 15 residues in the CDR3. Germline V gives CDR1 LGHDT, CDR2 YNNKEL (reference sequence).